This T cell receptor (beta chain) was obtained from a study of tumor and adjacent non-tumor tissue in lung cancer. The study, taken as a whole, reports: Tumor repertoires had a smaller top 100 clone share than normal lung. Tumor TCR diversity, when higher, was linked to shorter survival. Tumor tissue had significantly higher TCR diversity than normal lung.

About this clonotype: No antigen is known for it. At one end, the junction sequence differs from germline, possibly due to a read error.

The template was RNA from unsorted bulk tissue. The normal lung tissue was taken more than 3 cm from the tumor edge. Germline V gene lookup returns CDR1 SGHAT and CDR2 FQNNGV. CDR3 length: 15 amino acids. A modified ARM-PCR protocol with three rounds of nested PCR amplified TCRbeta. TCRdb re-called the multiplex PCR reads with MiXCR, one entry per CDR3 protein. The sample contains 75,000 to 95,000 distinct CDR3 sequences, 75% to 85% of which appear only once. The gene calls are TRBV11-2 and TRBJ2-1; TRBD2 might be the D (6 bases). This TCR came from a woman aged 45-60 years with non-small cell lung cancer. Input material: distant non-tumor lung tissue. Written as DNA, the CDR3 is TGTGCCAGCAGCTCCGTACCGGGAGAATGGGATGAACAGTCCTTC. Encoded protein: CASSSVPGEWDEQSF.